One sample yielded the 14 T cell receptor beta chains listed below, sequenced in a study of response to subunit inactivated influenza vaccine. TCRdb independently ran MiXCR on the RT-PCR reads; one entry per CDR3 protein. In the table there are around 480,000 distinct CDR3 sequences, 9.5% to 13% of which are singletons. The material sequenced was PBMCs from blood, taken about 40 days after vaccination. The receptors originated from a man aged 50-59 years who received an inactivated influenza vaccine.

This clonotype was seen only a few times. The chain is built from TRBV29-1 and TRBJ1-6; D unresolved. V was cut by 4 bases and J by 3 bases, with 7 bases left in between. The CDR3 has 13 residues. In germline, CDR1 is SQVTM, CDR2 ANQGSEA. CDR3 protein: CSVGQNYNSPLHF. The CDR3 DNA sequence: TGCAGCGTTGGGCAGAACTATAATTCACCCCTCCACTTT.

This clonotype was detected a few times. The chain employs TRBV12-3 or TRBV12-4 and TRBJ2-7; 7 bases align to TRBD2. V lost 1 base, J lost 6 bases, and 12 bases stayed unmatched. This CDR3 spans 16 amino acids. The CDR3 sequence is CASSLGGTTILTEQYF. The CDR3 DNA reads TGTGCCAGCAGTTTAGGTGGGACTACTATACTAACCGAGCAGTACTTC.

This clonotype was found a few times. The J gene is TRBJ2-1, the V gene TRBV4-3, with D possibly being TRBD2 (7 bases). Trimming left V 1 base short and J 2 bases short, with 9 bases between. The CDR3 contains 15 residues. Looked up from germline, CDR1 is LGHNA and CDR2 is YSLEER. The CDR3 loop is CASSQVGGPYNEQFF. DNA for the CDR3: TGCGCCAGCAGCCAAGTGGGGGGGCCCTACAATGAGCAGTTCTTC.

V gene TRBV18 combines with J gene TRBJ2-1; 13 nucleotides match TRBD2. The germline V gene has CDR1 KGHSH and CDR2 LQKENI. V lost 3 bases, J lost 8 bases, and 7 bases stayed unmatched. The CDR3 has 16 residues. CDR3: CASSPGTSGIRYEQFF. Here the CDR3 DNA reads TGTGCCAGCTCACCCGGGACTAGCGGGATCCGTTATGAGCAGTTCTTC.

This clonotype was seen a few times. This chain uses TRBV30 with TRBJ2-3; D is possibly TRBD2 (6 bases). CDR1 is GTSNPN and CDR2 is SVGIG in the germline V gene (reference sequence). The V end was cut by 4 bases, the J end by 0 bases, with 14 bases between. This CDR3 has 15 amino acids. Here the CDR3 DNA reads TGTGCCTGGAACGGGACTCCAGAGAGCACAGATACGCAGTATTTT. Translating gives CAWNGTPESTDTQYF.

As to this clonotype: This clone may be a read error of a much larger clone one base away. The chain carries TRBV3-1 and TRBJ2-5; either TRBD1 or TRBD2 may fit D (5 bases each). The CDR3 is made up of 13 amino acids. From germline, CDR1 is LGHDT and CDR2 YNNKEL (reference sequence). Between the trimmed V and J ends, which lost 1 base and 3 bases, there was a span of 6 bases. Here the CDR3 reads CASSQGGEETQYF. CDR3 DNA sequence: TGTGCCAGCAGCCAAGGAGGGGAAGAGACCCAGTACTTC.

This clonotype was picked up a small number of times. V is TRBV27 and J is TRBJ2-7, with 7 bases matching TRBD1. Trimming at V came to 6 bases and at J to 0 bases, leaving 11 bases not matched to a gene. The CDR3 consists of 16 residues. Germline V gene sequence: CDR1 MNHEY, CDR2 SMNVEV (reference sequence). CDR3 DNA sequence: TGTGCCAGCAGGTCGGTGAGCAGGGGGTTCTCCTACGAGCAGTACTTC. Translation: CASRSVSRGFSYEQYF.

This clonotype was counted at least ten times. The V gene is TRBV7-2, the J gene TRBJ2-2; D call uncertain. This CDR3 contains 13 residues. Germline-derived CDR1 and CDR2 are SGHTA and FQGNSA. The V end was cut by 2 bases, the J end by 3 bases, with 4 bases between. The CDR3 DNA reads as TGTGCCAGCAGCTTACGATACACCGGGGAGCTGTTTTTT. Amino acid sequence: CASSLRYTGELFF.

This clonotype occurred many times. This chain uses TRBV28 with TRBJ2-4; TRBD1 matches 9 bases. Germline trimming cut 5 bases from V and 7 bases from J; bases unmatched to any gene: 6. Germline values: CDR1 MDHEN, CDR2 SYDVKM. This CDR3 has 14 residues. The CDR3 sequence: CASSPPDRGNIQYF. The CDR3 region has the DNA TGTGCCAGCAGTCCCCCGGACAGGGGTAACATTCAGTACTTC.

The J gene is TRBJ1-5, the V gene TRBV20-1, with 9 bases lining up with TRBD1. V was pared by 0 bases and J by 6 bases, with 3 bases of the junction left unmatched. The V gene's germline CDR1 is DFQATT and CDR2 SNEGSKA (reference sequence). This CDR3 comprises 14 residues. The CDR3 DNA follows: TGCAGTGCTAGAGATGTGACAGGGGGTCAGCCCCAGCATTTT. This sequence encodes CSARDVTGGQPQHF.

This clonotype was seen repeatedly, ten times or more. The CDR3 coding sequence is TGCGCCAGCAGCTTGGCCCAGGGGGCTGGGGCCAACGTCCTGACTTTC. This translates into CASSLAQGAGANVLTF. The rearrangement joins TRBV5-1 to TRBJ2-6, with 7 nucleotides matching TRBD1. CDR1 is SGHRS and CDR2 is YFSETQ in the germline V gene. CDR3 length: 16 amino acids. With 0 bases clipped from V and 2 bases from J, the junction kept 2 bases outside the gene matches.

The chain is built from TRBV7-2 and TRBJ2-7; the D gene is possibly TRBD2 (6 bases). Germline CDR1 and CDR2: SGHTA and FQGNSA. The CDR3 is made up of 13 amino acids. The V end lost 4 bases, the J end lost 2 bases, and 9 bases lay between the germline ends. The DNA for the CDR3 is TGTGCCAGCAGCTACGGGACTCCCTACGAGCAGTACTTC. It yields the protein CASSYGTPYEQYF.

Of note for this clonotype: A single base separates this from a much larger clone, so it may be a read error. This sequence joins TRBV20-1 and TRBJ2-7, with D possibly being TRBD1 (6 bases). Germline CDR1 DFQATT, CDR2 SNEGSKA (reference sequence). The CDR3 is 16 amino acids. The CDR3 DNA reads TGCTGTGCTAGAGATCAGAGGACAGCCTTTTTGAGGGAGCAGTACTTC. Translating it yields CCARDQRTAFLREQYF.

This clonotype was seen a few times. Mismatch with germline at one junction end may stem from a read error. This chain connects TRBV4-1 to TRBJ2-1; unclear D gene. The CDR3 covers 9 residues. CDR1 and CDR2 from the germline V gene are MGHRA and YSYEKL. The CDR3 loop reads CASSQDRIF. CDR3 DNA: TGCGCCAGCAGCCAAGATAGAATCTTC.